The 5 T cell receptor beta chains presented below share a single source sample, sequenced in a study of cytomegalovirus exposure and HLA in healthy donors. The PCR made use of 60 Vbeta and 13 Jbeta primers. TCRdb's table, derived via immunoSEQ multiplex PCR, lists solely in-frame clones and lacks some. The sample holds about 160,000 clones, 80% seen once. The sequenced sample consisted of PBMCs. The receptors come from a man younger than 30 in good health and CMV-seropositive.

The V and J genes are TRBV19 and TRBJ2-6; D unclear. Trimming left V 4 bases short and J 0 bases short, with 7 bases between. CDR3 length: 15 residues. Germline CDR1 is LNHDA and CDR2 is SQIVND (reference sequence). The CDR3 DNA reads TGTGCCAGTAGTACTTACAGCTCTGGGGCCAACGTCCTGACTTTC. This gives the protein CASSTYSSGANVLTF.

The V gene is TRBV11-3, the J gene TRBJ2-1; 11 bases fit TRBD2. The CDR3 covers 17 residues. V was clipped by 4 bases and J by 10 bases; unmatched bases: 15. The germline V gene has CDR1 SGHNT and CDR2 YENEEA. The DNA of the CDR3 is TGTGCCAGCAGCTCCCCCTCCGGGACTAGCGGCCTCGTCGAGCAGTTCTTC. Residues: CASSSPSGTSGLVEQFF.

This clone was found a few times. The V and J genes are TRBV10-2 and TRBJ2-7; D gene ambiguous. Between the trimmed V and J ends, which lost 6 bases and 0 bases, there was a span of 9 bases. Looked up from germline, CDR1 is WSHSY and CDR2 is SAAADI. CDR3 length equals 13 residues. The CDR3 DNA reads TGCGCCAGCAGCACCCAGGACTCCTACGAGCAGTACTTC. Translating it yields CASSTQDSYEQYF.

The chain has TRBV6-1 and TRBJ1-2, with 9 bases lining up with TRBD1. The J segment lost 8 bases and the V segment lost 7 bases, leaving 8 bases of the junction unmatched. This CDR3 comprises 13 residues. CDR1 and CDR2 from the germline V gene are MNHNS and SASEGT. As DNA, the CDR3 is TGTGCCAGCACCGTACAGGGGGCGCGAGGCTACACCTTC. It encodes CASTVQGARGYTF.

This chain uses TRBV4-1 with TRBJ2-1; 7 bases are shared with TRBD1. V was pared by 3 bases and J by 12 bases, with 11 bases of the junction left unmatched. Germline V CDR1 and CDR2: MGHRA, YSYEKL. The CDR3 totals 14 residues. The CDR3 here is CASSHQGKGAGQFF. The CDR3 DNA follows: TGCGCCAGCAGCCACCAAGGAAAGGGGGCCGGGCAGTTCTTC.